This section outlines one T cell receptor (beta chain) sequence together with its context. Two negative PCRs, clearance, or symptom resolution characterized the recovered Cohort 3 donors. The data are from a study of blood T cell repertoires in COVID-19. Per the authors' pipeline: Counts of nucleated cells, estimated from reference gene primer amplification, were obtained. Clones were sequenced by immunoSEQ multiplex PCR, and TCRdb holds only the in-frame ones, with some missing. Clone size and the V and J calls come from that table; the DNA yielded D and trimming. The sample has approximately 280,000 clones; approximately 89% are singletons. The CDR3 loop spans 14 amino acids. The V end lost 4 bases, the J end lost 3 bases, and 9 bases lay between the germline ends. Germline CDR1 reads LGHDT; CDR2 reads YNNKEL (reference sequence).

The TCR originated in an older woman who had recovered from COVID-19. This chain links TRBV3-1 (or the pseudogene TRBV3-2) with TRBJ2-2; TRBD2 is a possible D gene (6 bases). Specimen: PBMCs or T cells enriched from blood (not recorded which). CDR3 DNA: TGTGCCAGCAGCCTAGCGGCTGACACCGGGGAGCTGTTTTTT. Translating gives CASSLAADTGELFF.